This TCR beta chain appears in the sequencing data of a study of T-cell reconstitution after alpha-beta-depleted transplantation in children. CDR3 size: 15 residues. From germline, CDR1 is MNHNS and CDR2 SASEGT. Trimming cost V 1 base and J 4 bases, with 11 bases left between them. This clonotype was seen only a few times. Library preparation (for TCRbeta) was performed with unique molecular identifiers. TCRdb called the PCR reads again in MiXCR, with one record for every CDR3 protein. The sample lists some 550,000 distinct CDR3 sequences; 18% were seen once. The V and J genes are TRBV6-1 and TRBJ1-5, with D possibly TRBD1 on 6 matching bases. The source of this sequence is a human donor who donated a stem cell graft to a child with acute lymphoblastic leukemia. The sample here was PBMCs from the stem cell graft donor, taken from the stem cell graft. CDR3 region: CASSEGAQGNQPQHF. The CDR3 region has the DNA TGTGCCAGCAGTGAAGGGGCGCAGGGGAATCAGCCCCAGCATTTT.